Listed below are T cell receptor beta chains from one sample, sequenced in a study of a mutant IDH1 vaccine in newly diagnosed glioma. Which antigens these TCRs recognize remains unknown. The repertoire was sequenced with immunoSEQ multiplex PCR; TCRdb's copy has only in-frame clones and lacks some. The sample has over 95,000 clones; approximately 87% are singletons. The sequenced sample was PBMCs, obtained from a glioma patient whose treatment included an IDH1 peptide vaccine. These receptors were taken from a woman between 45 and 65 years old with glioma. The CDR3 runs from the conserved cysteine through the conserved F or W. Each record gives: D gene, V gene, CDR3 length, J gene, clone size, CDR3 DNA, CDR3 protein. The D gene is left open where the match is weak. Only some rows state a clone size, as once, few, many or a class for expanded clones.

d_gene: .
v_gene: TRBV27
len: 15
j_gene: TRBJ2-5
abundance: .
CDR3nt: TGTGCCAGCAGTCCGCGGACTGGCCCCCAAGAGACCCAGTACTTC
CDR3aa: CASSPRTGPQETQYF

d_gene: .
v_gene: TRBV28
len: 16
j_gene: TRBJ2-1
abundance: once
CDR3nt: TGTGCCAGCAGTTTATATGGCAGGGGGGCATACAATGAGCAGTTCTTC
CDR3aa: CASSLYGRGAYNEQFF

d_gene: .
v_gene: TRBV12-5
len: 16
j_gene: TRBJ1-1
abundance: .
CDR3nt: TGTGCTAGTGGTTTGGTCCCGACGGGCAAGAACACTGAAGCTTTCTTT
CDR3aa: CASGLVPTGKNTEAFF

d_gene: .
v_gene: TRBV29-1
len: 12
j_gene: TRBJ2-7
abundance: few
CDR3nt: TGCAGCGTTGAGGGGGTCGGCGGGGAGCAGTACTTC
CDR3aa: CSVEGVGGEQYF

d_gene: TRBD2
v_gene: TRBV5-4
len: 13
j_gene: TRBJ2-3
abundance: .
CDR3nt: TGTGCCAGCAGCTTAGCGGGAGTGGATACGCAGTATTTT
CDR3aa: CASSLAGVDTQYF

d_gene: TRBD1
v_gene: TRBV27
len: 12
j_gene: TRBJ1-2
abundance: .
CDR3nt: TGTGCCGCCGGACAGGGGGACTATGGCTACACCTTC
CDR3aa: CAAGQGDYGYTF

d_gene: .
v_gene: TRBV30
len: 12
j_gene: TRBJ1-2
abundance: few
CDR3nt: TGTGCCTGGAGTAGGGCGCTCTATGGCTACACCTTC
CDR3aa: CAWSRALYGYTF

d_gene: .
v_gene: TRBV4-1
len: 15
j_gene: TRBJ1-2
abundance: once
CDR3nt: TGCGCCAGCAGCCAAGGTGCGGTGGACGGCTATGGCTACACCTTC
CDR3aa: CASSQGAVDGYGYTF

d_gene: .
v_gene: TRBV7-9
len: 15
j_gene: TRBJ1-1
abundance: .
CDR3nt: TGTGCCAGCAGCTTTTATGGGGGGGTGAACACTGAAGCTTTCTTT
CDR3aa: CASSFYGGVNTEAFF

d_gene: .
v_gene: TRBV7-2
len: 16
j_gene: TRBJ1-5
abundance: few
CDR3nt: TGTGCCAGCAGCTGGGGGAGCCCCGGAAACAATCAGCCCCAGCATTTT
CDR3aa: CASSWGSPGNNQPQHF

d_gene: TRBD2
v_gene: TRBV5-8
len: 15
j_gene: TRBJ2-7
abundance: .
CDR3nt: TGTGCCAGCAGCCAAGTCCAGGGAGGGGCGGGCGAGCAGTACTTC
CDR3aa: CASSQVQGGAGEQYF

d_gene: .
v_gene: TRBV6-5
len: 14
j_gene: TRBJ1-5
abundance: once
CDR3nt: TGTGCCAGCAGTAGACCGGCGAACCAGGAGCCCCAGCATTTT
CDR3aa: CASSRPANQEPQHF

d_gene: .
v_gene: TRBV7-8
len: 13
j_gene: TRBJ1-2
abundance: .
CDR3nt: TGTGCCAGCAGCTCCAGGGGTGACGTTGGCTACACCTTC
CDR3aa: CASSSRGDVGYTF

d_gene: .
v_gene: TRBV7-2
len: 14
j_gene: TRBJ2-2
abundance: .
CDR3nt: TGTGCCAGCAGCTTCCCCGGCGGGGCCGTGGAGCTGTTTTTT
CDR3aa: CASSFPGGAVELFF

d_gene: .
v_gene: TRBV9
len: 14
j_gene: TRBJ1-5
abundance: few
CDR3nt: TGTGCCAGCAGCGTAGGAGATAGCAATCAGCCCCAGCATTTT
CDR3aa: CASSVGDSNQPQHF

d_gene: .
v_gene: TRBV7-3
len: 17
j_gene: TRBJ2-1
abundance: .
CDR3nt: TGTGCCAGCAGCTTAAAGGAGGGCAGGACCCCGGGTCGGGAGCAGTTCTTC
CDR3aa: CASSLKEGRTPGREQFF

d_gene: TRBD1
v_gene: TRBV28
len: 15
j_gene: TRBJ1-2
abundance: .
CDR3nt: TGTGCCAGCAGTGCCGAACAGGGGCTCGGGGATGGCTACACCTTC
CDR3aa: CASSAEQGLGDGYTF

d_gene: .
v_gene: TRBV4-1
len: 16
j_gene: TRBJ1-5
abundance: .
CDR3nt: TGCGCCAGCAGCCAAGTGTCCGGCCTAGGCAATCAGCCCCAGCATTTT
CDR3aa: CASSQVSGLGNQPQHF

d_gene: .
v_gene: TRBV6-5
len: 13
j_gene: TRBJ2-3
abundance: .
CDR3nt: TGTGCCAGCAGTTATCGGGTCACAGATACGCAGTATTTT
CDR3aa: CASSYRVTDTQYF

d_gene: TRBD2
v_gene: TRBV10-3
len: 15
j_gene: TRBJ2-1
abundance: .
CDR3nt: TGTGCCATCAGCGACACTAGCGGGAGTGCAAATGAGCAGTTCTTC
CDR3aa: CAISDTSGSANEQFF

d_gene: .
v_gene: TRBV6-5
len: 14
j_gene: TRBJ2-5
abundance: .
CDR3nt: TGTGCCAGCAGGACTACACTAGCCCAAGAGACCCAGTACTTC
CDR3aa: CASRTTLAQETQYF

d_gene: TRBD2
v_gene: TRBV10-3
len: 14
j_gene: TRBJ2-1
abundance: once
CDR3nt: TGTGCCATCAGCCTAGCGGGAAACTTGAATGAGCAGTTCTTC
CDR3aa: CAISLAGNLNEQFF

d_gene: TRBD1
v_gene: TRBV19
len: 14
j_gene: TRBJ2-7
abundance: .
CDR3nt: TGTGCCAGTAGTAAGGGACAGGGAGTGTGGGAGCAGTACTTC
CDR3aa: CASSKGQGVWEQYF

d_gene: TRBD1
v_gene: TRBV7-6
len: 14
j_gene: TRBJ2-7
abundance: .
CDR3nt: TGTGCCAGCAGTTATACAGGGGGCGGCTACGAGCAGTACTTC
CDR3aa: CASSYTGGGYEQYF

d_gene: .
v_gene: TRBV18
len: 13
j_gene: TRBJ2-3
abundance: .
CDR3nt: TGTGCCAGCTCACCCGGGGCGGGAGATACGCAGTATTTT
CDR3aa: CASSPGAGDTQYF

d_gene: .
v_gene: TRBV4-1
len: 17
j_gene: TRBJ2-7
abundance: .
CDR3nt: TGCGCCAGCAGCCAAATGGGGGCTAGCCTTGGCCTTTACGAGCAGTACTTC
CDR3aa: CASSQMGASLGLYEQYF

d_gene: TRBD2
v_gene: TRBV9
len: 16
j_gene: TRBJ2-1
abundance: .
CDR3nt: TGTGCCAGCAGCGTCGGACTAGCGGGAGACTACAATGAGCAGTTCTTC
CDR3aa: CASSVGLAGDYNEQFF

d_gene: .
v_gene: TRBV30
len: 15
j_gene: TRBJ1-4
abundance: .
CDR3nt: TGTGCCTGGACTCGGGGGGTTGCAACTAATGAAAAACTGTTTTTT
CDR3aa: CAWTRGVATNEKLFF